Each of the 23 T cell receptor beta chains below was sequenced from the same sample in a study of cytomegalovirus exposure and HLA in healthy donors. The PCR had 60 Vbeta and 13 Jbeta primers. The protocol was immunoSEQ multiplex PCR, while the TCRdb copy is restricted to in-frame clones and leaves out a portion. Of 75,000 to 100,000 clones listed, about 74% are singletons. The sequenced material came from PBMCs. The receptors stem from a male donor in good health and CMV-seronegative.

The chain recombines TRBV5-1 with TRBJ1-3, with TRBD1 matching over 8 bases. Germline trimming cut 7 bases from V and 4 bases from J; bases unmatched to any gene: 7. The CDR3 is 14 amino acids. Germline V gene sequence: CDR1 SGHRS, CDR2 YFSETQ. The CDR3, as DNA: TGCGCCAGCCGCTACAGGGGGGGCGGAAACACCATATATTTT. Protein sequence: CASRYRGGGNTIYF.

The chain employs TRBV19 and TRBJ1-1; TRBD1 matches 8 bases. After removal of 1 base from V and 4 bases from J, the junction contained 5 bases not matched to a gene. The germline gives CDR1 LNHDA, CDR2 SQIVND (reference sequence). The CDR3 runs to 15 residues. This chain's CDR3 is CASSIGTGPATEAFF. DNA of the CDR3: TGTGCCAGTAGTATAGGGACAGGGCCGGCCACTGAAGCTTTCTTT.

The chain has TRBV29-1 and TRBJ1-2; TRBD1 aligns across 10 bases. The length of the CDR3 is 13 residues. J was trimmed by 0 bases and V by 7 bases; bases with no gene match: 2. The germline CDR1 and CDR2 sequences are SQVTM and ANQGSEA. CDR3 sequence (DNA): TGCAGCGGGGGGACAGGGGCTAACTATGGCTACACCTTC. Its translation: CSGGTGANYGYTF.

V and J are TRBV5-6 and TRBJ2-2, with a weak D call TRBD1 (5 bases). This CDR3 is 13 amino acids long. CDR1 and CDR2 from the germline V gene are SGHDT and YYEEEE. V lost 6 bases to trimming and J lost 5 bases, with 11 bases between them. CDR3 coding DNA: TGTGCCAGCACCCTTCCAGGGACCGGGGAGCTGTTTTTT. Translation: CASTLPGTGELFF. Based on the CDR3 plus reference TRBV5-6 and TRBJ2-2, the full variable domain is DAGVTQSPTHLIKTRGQQVTLRCSPKSGHDTVSWYQQALGQGPQFIFQYYEEEERQRGNFPDRFSGHQFPNYSSELNVNALLLGDSALYLCASTLPGTGELFFGEGSRLTVL.

The chain links TRBV6-5 to TRBJ2-7, with 7 bases matching TRBD2. After removal of 6 bases from V and 1 base from J, the junction contained 3 bases not matched to a gene. Germline values: CDR1 MNHEY, CDR2 SVGAGI. This CDR3 is built from 13 residues. CDR3 bases: TGTGCCAGCAGACGGGGGGTATCCTACGAGCAGTACTTC. Translation gives CASRRGVSYEQYF.

The table lists this clone with a count of one. The genes are TRBV9 and TRBJ2-3, with a tentative D call TRBD1 (5 bases). Trimming stripped 0 bases from V and 1 base from J, with 15 bases between. The germline V gene encodes CDR1 SGDLS and CDR2 YYNGEE. This CDR3 has 17 amino acids. CDR3 in DNA: TGTGCCAGCAGCGTAGAGGGCAGGGCGAGCGGCACAGATACGCAGTATTTT. It is translated as CASSVEGRASGTDTQYF. Filled out from reference TRBV9 and TRBJ2-3, the complete variable domain reads DSGVTQTPKHLITATGQRVTLRCSPRSGDLSVYWYQQSLDQGLQFLIQYYNGEERAKGNILERFSAQQFPDLHSELNLSSLELGDSALYFCASSVEGRASGTDTQYFGPGTRLTVL.

J is TRBJ1-3 and V is TRBV7-2; D is uncertain. Germline V lookup: CDR1 SGHTA, CDR2 FQGNSA. CDR3 size: 14 residues. V was shortened by 5 bases and J by 1 base, with 9 bases between the two germline ends. CDR3 sequence: CASSRGPSGNTIYF. For the CDR3, the DNA is TGTGCCAGCAGCCGGGGTCCATCTGGAAACACCATATATTTT.

The CDR3 DNA follows: TGTGCCAGCAGTTACTCGGTGGAGGGGAGTGAGCAGTTCTTC. Residues: CASSYSVEGSEQFF. The chain links TRBV6-5 to TRBJ2-1; TRBD2 might be the D (6 bases). This CDR3 spans 14 amino acids. From germline, CDR1 is MNHEY and CDR2 SVGAGI. V shed 0 bases and J shed 9 bases, with 12 bases lying between them.

In its sample, this clone was seen once. The chain couples TRBV19 to TRBJ2-7; TRBD2 is a possible D gene (5 bases). V was pared by 4 bases and J by 5 bases, with 21 bases between. Germline CDR1 LNHDA, CDR2 SQIVND (reference sequence). The CDR3 covers 16 residues. The CDR3 sequence: CASSRSSPGVAHEQYF. The DNA of the CDR3 is TGTGCCAGTAGTAGGAGCTCGCCCGGGGTTGCCCACGAGCAGTACTTC.

The V call is TRBV27, the J call TRBJ2-1; 9 bases agree with TRBD2. The CDR3 runs to 13 residues. Losses at the gene ends were 6 bases for V and 8 bases for J; bases not matched to a gene: 5. Germline assignment: CDR1 MNHEY and CDR2 SMNVEV (reference sequence). The DNA for the CDR3 is TGTGCCAGCAGGGGACTAGCAATCGATGAGCAGTTCTTC. This codes for CASRGLAIDEQFF.

This chain links TRBV28 with TRBJ2-7; TRBD1 might be the D (6 bases). Germline V gene lookup returns CDR1 MDHEN and CDR2 SYDVKM. CDR3 length: 12 amino acids. Trimming took 10 bases from V and 1 from J, leaving 11 bases between them. The CDR3 DNA reads as TGTGCCATACGGGACATTTCCTACGAGCAGTACTTC. This sequence encodes CAIRDISYEQYF.

CDR3 sequence: CASRAAGVTEAFF. The CDR3, as DNA: TGTGCCAGCAGGGCAGCAGGGGTTACTGAAGCTTTCTTT. The J gene is TRBJ1-1, the V gene TRBV28, with a possible D match to TRBD1 (6 bases). The CDR3 covers 13 residues. CDR1 MDHEN and CDR2 SYDVKM come from the germline V gene. V lost 6 bases and J lost 5, with 13 bases in between. Full variable domain (outside the CDR3, taken from reference TRBV28 and TRBJ1-1): DVKVTQSSRYLVKRTGEKVFLECVQDMDHENMFWYRQDPGLGLRLIYFSYDVKMKEKGDIPEGYSVSREKKERFSLILESASTNQTSMYLCASRAAGVTEAFFGQGTRLTVV.

This rearrangement joins TRBV28 to TRBJ1-1; a possible D gene is TRBD1 (6 bases). The CDR3 is made up of 15 amino acids. Germline CDR1 reads MDHEN; CDR2 reads SYDVKM. The V end was cut by 4 bases, the J end by 1 base, with 13 bases between. CDR3 nucleotides: TGTGCCAGCAGTTACAGGGCCCTTACGAACACTGAAGCTTTCTTT. Translated, it gives CASSYRALTNTEAFF. The full variable domain, with the rest looked up from reference TRBV28 and TRBJ1-1, is DVKVTQSSRYLVKRTGEKVFLECVQDMDHENMFWYRQDPGLGLRLIYFSYDVKMKEKGDIPEGYSVSREKKERFSLILESASTNQTSMYLCASSYRALTNTEAFFGQGTRLTVV.

This clone was detected only once. The J gene is TRBJ2-7, the V gene TRBV19, with 9 bases matching TRBD1. The CDR3 contains 13 residues. The junction had 2 bases not matched to a gene; V was cut back by 3 bases and J by 5 bases. Germline assignment: CDR1 LNHDA and CDR2 SQIVND (reference sequence). The CDR3 loop reads CASSIRDRDEQYF. Written as DNA, the CDR3 is TGTGCCAGTAGTATTAGGGACAGGGACGAGCAGTACTTC.

This chain uses TRBV5-1 with TRBJ1-1; 9 bases are a match to TRBD1. The CDR3 sequence is 15 residues long. V trimming: 4 bases; J trimming: 4 bases; junction bases outside the gene matches: 8. From germline, CDR1 is SGHRS and CDR2 YFSETQ. The CDR3 here is CASSPGTGTVTEAFF. In DNA, the CDR3 is TGCGCCAGCAGCCCCGGGACAGGGACGGTCACTGAAGCTTTCTTT.

This clone was counted between two and nine times. J is TRBJ2-6 and V is TRBV5-4; perhaps TRBD2 as D (5 bases). V was pared by 4 bases and J by 0 bases, with 11 bases between. Germline V gives CDR1 SGHNT, CDR2 YYREEE (reference sequence). The CDR3 consists of 16 residues. This chain's CDR3 is CASSGIGISGANVLTF. The CDR3 DNA reads TGTGCCAGCAGCGGCATCGGGATCTCTGGGGCCAACGTCCTGACTTTC.

J is TRBJ1-1 and V is TRBV2; D not certain. The V end was cut by 6 bases, the J end by 5 bases, with 10 bases between. The germline gives CDR1 SNHLY, CDR2 FYNNEI. The CDR3 has 12 residues. The CDR3, as DNA: TGTGCCAGCAGGTCGACTGTGACTGAAGCTTTCTTT. Translated, it gives CASRSTVTEAFF.

The sample holds a few counts of this clone. The CDR3 sequence is CASSYGEGAGYNEQFF. The CDR3 DNA reads as TGTGCCAGCAGTTACGGGGAGGGAGCAGGGTACAATGAGCAGTTCTTC. The chain combines TRBV6-6 with TRBJ2-1, with 7 bases that match TRBD2. Germline loops: CDR1 MNHNY, CDR2 SVGAGI (reference sequence). V gave up 2 bases and J gave up 4 bases; unmatched junction bases: 8. The CDR3 sequence is 16 residues long.

A few counts support this clone. V usage is TRBV30 and J usage is TRBJ2-7; 9 bases match TRBD1. Per germline, CDR1 GTSNPN and CDR2 SVGIG (reference sequence). V lost 8 bases, J lost 3 bases, and 8 bases stayed unmatched. The CDR3 is made up of 13 amino acids. CDR3 loop: CARSEDRGYEQYF. The CDR3 nucleotides read TGTGCCCGTTCCGAGGACAGGGGCTACGAGCAGTACTTC.

The chain links TRBV7-8 to TRBJ1-5, with D maybe TRBD1 (5 bases). Trimming left V 5 bases short and J 0 bases short, with 20 bases between. Germline lookup yields CDR1 SGHVS and CDR2 FQNEAQ. The CDR3 sequence is 18 residues long. CDR3 in DNA: TGTGCCAGCAGCCTAACACGGTCCGGGGGTTATAGCAATCAGCCCCAGCATTTT. Translating it yields CASSLTRSGGYSNQPQHF.

This rearrangement joins TRBV10-2 to TRBJ2-7; no clear D. Trimming took 3 bases from V and 7 from J, leaving 7 bases between them. The CDR3 totals 11 residues. Germline V gene data show CDR1 as WSHSY and CDR2 as SAAADI. The chain's CDR3 is CASSEAKEQYF. DNA of the CDR3: TGCGCCAGCAGTGAAGCGAAAGAGCAGTACTTC.

V and J are TRBV4-3 and TRBJ1-4, with TRBD1 matching 8 bases. This CDR3 contains 15 residues. Germline trimming cut 1 base from V and 4 bases from J; bases unmatched to any gene: 2. Germline V CDR1 and CDR2: LGHNA, YSLEER. CDR3 nucleotide sequence: TGCGCCAGCAGCCAAGGGACAGGGCGTAATGAAAAACTGTTTTTT. Its protein product is CASSQGTGRNEKLFF.

The genes are TRBV6-6 and TRBJ1-2, with D uncertain. Trimming shortened V by 7 bases and J by 1 base, and 13 bases separated the two germline ends. Germline values: CDR1 MNHNY, CDR2 SVGAGI (reference sequence). The length of the CDR3 is 14 residues. In DNA form, the CDR3 reads TGTGCCAGCACCCTGCACGCGATTAACTATGGCTACACCTTC. Translated, it gives CASTLHAINYGYTF.